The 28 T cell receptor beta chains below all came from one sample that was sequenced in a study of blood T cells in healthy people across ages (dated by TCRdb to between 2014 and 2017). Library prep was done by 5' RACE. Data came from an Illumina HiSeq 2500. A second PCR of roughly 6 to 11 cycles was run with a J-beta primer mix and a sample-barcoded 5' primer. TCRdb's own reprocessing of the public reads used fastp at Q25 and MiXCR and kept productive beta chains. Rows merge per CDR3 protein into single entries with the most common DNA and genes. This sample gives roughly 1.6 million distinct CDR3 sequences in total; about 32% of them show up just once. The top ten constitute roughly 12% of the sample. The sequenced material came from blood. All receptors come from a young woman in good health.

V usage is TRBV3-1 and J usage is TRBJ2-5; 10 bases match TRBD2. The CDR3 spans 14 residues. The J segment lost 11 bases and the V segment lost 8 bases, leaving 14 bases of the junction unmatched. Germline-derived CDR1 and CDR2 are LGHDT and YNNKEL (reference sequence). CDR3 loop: CASARLAGWGEQYF. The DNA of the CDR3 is TGTGCCAGCGCCCGACTAGCGGGTTGGGGGGAGCAGTACTTC.

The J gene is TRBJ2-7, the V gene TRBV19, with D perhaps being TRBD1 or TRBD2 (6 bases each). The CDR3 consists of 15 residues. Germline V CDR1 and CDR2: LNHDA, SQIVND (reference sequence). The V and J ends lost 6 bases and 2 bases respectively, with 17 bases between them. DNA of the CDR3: TGTGCCAGTAGCCAGCCGGGGGCGCTTCCCTACGAGCAGTACTTC. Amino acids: CASSQPGALPYEQYF.

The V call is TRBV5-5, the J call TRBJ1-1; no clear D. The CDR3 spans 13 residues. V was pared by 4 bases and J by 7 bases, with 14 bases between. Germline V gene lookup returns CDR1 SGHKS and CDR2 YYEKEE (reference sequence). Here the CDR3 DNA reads TGTGCCAGCAGCGCCCCCCAAGGTATTGAAGCTTTCTTT. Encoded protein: CASSAPQGIEAFF. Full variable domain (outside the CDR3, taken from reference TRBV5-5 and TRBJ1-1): DAGVTQSPTHLIKTRGQQVTLRCSPISGHKSVSWYQQVLGQGPQFIFQYYEKEERGRGNFPDRFSARQFPNYSSELNVNALLLGDSALYLCASSAPQGIEAFFGQGTRLTVV.

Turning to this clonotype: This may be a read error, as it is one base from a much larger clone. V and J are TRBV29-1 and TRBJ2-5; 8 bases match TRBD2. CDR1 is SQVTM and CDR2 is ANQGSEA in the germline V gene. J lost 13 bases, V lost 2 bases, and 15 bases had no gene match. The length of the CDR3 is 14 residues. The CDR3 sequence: CSVEFGSGMSPGYF. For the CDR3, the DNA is TGCAGCGTTGAATTCGGTAGCGGGATGTCCCCGGGGTACTTC.

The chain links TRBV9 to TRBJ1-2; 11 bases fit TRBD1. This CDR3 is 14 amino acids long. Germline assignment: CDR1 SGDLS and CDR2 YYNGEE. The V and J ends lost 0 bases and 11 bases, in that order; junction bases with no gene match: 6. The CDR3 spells CASSVAWGQGGYTF. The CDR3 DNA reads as TGTGCCAGCAGCGTAGCATGGGGACAGGGGGGGTACACCTTC.

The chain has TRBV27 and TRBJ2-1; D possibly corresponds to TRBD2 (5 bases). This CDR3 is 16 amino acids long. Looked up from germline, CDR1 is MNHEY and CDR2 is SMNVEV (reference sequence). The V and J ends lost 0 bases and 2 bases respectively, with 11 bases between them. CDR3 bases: TGTGCCAGCAGTTTATCGGAGCTAGCCCCCTACAATGAGCAGTTCTTC. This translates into CASSLSELAPYNEQFF.

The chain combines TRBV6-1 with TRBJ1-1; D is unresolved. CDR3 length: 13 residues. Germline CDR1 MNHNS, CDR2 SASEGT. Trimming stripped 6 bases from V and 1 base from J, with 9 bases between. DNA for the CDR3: TGTGCCAGCAGGATATCAGGGAACACTGAAGCTTTCTTT. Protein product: CASRISGNTEAFF.

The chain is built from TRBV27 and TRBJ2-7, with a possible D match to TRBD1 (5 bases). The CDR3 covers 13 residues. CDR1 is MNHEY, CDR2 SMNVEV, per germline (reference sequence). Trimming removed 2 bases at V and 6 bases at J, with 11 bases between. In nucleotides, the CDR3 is TGTGCCAGCAGTTTACTAGGGGATGGCGAGCAGTACTTC. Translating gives CASSLLGDGEQYF.

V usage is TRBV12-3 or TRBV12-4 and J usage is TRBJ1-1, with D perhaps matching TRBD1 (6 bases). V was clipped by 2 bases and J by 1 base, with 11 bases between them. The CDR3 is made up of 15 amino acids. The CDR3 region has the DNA TGTGCCAGCAGTTTATCCTCGACAGGGAACACTGAAGCTTTCTTT. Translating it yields CASSLSSTGNTEAFF.

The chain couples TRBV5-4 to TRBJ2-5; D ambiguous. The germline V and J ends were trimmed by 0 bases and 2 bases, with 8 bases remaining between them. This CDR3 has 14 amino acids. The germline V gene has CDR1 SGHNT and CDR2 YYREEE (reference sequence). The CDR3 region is CASSLGPEQETQYF. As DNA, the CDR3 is TGTGCCAGCAGCTTGGGGCCAGAACAAGAGACCCAGTACTTC.

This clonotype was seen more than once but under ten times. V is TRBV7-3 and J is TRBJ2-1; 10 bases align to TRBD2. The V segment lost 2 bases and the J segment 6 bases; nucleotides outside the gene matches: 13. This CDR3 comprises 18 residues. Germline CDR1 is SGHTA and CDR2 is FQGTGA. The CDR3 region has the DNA TGTGCCAGCAGCTTAGATGGTCGTGGGACTAGCGTGTCCAATGAGCAGTTCTTC. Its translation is CASSLDGRGTSVSNEQFF. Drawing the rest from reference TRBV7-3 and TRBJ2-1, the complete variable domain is GAGVSQTPSNKVTEKGKYVELRCDPISGHTALYWYRQSLGQGPEFLIYFQGTGAADDSGLPNDRFFAVRPEGSVSTLKIQRTERGDSAVYLCASSLDGRGTSVSNEQFFGPGTRLTVL.

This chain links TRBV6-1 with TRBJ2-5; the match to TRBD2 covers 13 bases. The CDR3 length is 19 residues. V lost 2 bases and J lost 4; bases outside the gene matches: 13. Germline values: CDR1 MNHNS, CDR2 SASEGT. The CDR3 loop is CASSENLMTSGRFGETQYF. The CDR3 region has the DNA TGTGCCAGCAGTGAAAATCTAATGACTAGCGGGAGGTTCGGAGAGACCCAGTACTTC.

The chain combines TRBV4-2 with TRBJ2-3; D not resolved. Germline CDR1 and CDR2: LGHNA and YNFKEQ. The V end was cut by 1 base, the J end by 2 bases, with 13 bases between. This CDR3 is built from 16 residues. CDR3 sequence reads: CASSQGSRRTTDTQYF. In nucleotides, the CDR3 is TGTGCCAGCAGCCAAGGATCCAGGAGAACCACAGATACGCAGTATTTT.

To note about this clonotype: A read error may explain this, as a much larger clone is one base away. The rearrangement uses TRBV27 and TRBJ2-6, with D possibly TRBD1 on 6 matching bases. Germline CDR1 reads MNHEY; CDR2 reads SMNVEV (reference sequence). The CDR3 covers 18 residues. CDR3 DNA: TGTGCCAGCAGTTTAAGGCAGGGGACAACCTCTGGGGCCAGCGTCCTGACTTTC. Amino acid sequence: CASSLRQGTTSGASVLTF. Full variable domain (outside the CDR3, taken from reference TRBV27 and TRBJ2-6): EAQVTQNPRYLITVTGKKLTVTCSQNMNHEYMSWYRQDPGLGLRQIYYSMNVEVTDKGDVPEGYKVSRKEKRNFPLILESPSPNQTSLYFCASSLRQGTTSGASVLTFGAGSRLTVL.

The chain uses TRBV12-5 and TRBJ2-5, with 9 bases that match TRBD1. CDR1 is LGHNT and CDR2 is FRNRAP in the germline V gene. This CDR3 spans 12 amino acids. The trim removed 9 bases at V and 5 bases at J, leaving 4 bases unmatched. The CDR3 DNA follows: TGTGCTAGACAGGGGGCAAGGGAGACCCAGTACTTC. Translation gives CARQGARETQYF.

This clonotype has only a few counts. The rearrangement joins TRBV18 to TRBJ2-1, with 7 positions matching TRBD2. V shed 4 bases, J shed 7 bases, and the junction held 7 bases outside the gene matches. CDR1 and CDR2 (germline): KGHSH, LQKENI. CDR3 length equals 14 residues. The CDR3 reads CASSRAWEGNEQFF. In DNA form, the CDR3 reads TGTGCCAGCTCACGCGCTTGGGAGGGGAATGAGCAGTTCTTC.

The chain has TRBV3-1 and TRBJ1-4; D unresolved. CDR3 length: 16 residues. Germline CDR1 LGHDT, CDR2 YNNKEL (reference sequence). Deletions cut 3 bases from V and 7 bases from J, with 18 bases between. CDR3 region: CASSHAGVGGSEKLFF. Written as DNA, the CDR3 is TGTGCCAGCAGCCATGCCGGTGTCGGAGGTAGTGAAAAACTGTTTTTT. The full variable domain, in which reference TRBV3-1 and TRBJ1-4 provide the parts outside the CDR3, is DTAVSQTPKYLVTQMGNDKSIKCEQNLGHDTMYWYKQDSKKFLKIMFSYNNKELIINETVPNRFSPKSPDKAHLNLHINSLELGDSAVYFCASSHAGVGGSEKLFFGSGTQLSVL.

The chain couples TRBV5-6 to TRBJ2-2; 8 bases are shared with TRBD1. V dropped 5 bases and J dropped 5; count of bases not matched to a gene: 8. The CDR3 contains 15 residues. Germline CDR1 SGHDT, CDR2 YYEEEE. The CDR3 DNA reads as TGTGCCAGCAGTCCCGGACAGGGAAGGACCGGGGAGCTGTTTTTT. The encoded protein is CASSPGQGRTGELFF.

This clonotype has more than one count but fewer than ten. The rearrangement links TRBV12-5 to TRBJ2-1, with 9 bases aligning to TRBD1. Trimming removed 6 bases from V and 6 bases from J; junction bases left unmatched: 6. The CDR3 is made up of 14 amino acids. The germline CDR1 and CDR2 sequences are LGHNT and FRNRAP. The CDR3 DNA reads TGTGCTAGTGGCACGGGACAGGGTTTCAATGAGCAGTTCTTC. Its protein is CASGTGQGFNEQFF.

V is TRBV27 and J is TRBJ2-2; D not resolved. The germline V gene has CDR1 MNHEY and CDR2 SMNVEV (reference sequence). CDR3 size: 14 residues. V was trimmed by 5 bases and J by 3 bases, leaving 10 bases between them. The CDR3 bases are TGTGCCAGCAGTGACGCACCCTACACCGGGGAGCTGTTTTTT. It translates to CASSDAPYTGELFF.

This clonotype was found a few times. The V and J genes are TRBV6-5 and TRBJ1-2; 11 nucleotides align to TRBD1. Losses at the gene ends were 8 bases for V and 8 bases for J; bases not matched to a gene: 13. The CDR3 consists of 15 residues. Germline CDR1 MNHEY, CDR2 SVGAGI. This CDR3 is CASRPSDRGRGGYTF. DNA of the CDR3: TGTGCCAGCCGCCCCTCGGACAGGGGGCGAGGCGGCTACACCTTC.

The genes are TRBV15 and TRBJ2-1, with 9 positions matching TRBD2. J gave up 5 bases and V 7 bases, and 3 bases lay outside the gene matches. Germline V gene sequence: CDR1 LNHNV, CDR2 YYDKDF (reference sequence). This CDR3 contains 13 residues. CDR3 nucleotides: TGTGCCACCACGCAGCGGGAGGACAATGAGCAGTTCTTC. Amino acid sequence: CATTQREDNEQFF. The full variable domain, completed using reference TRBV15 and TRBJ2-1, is DAMVIQNPRYQVTQFGKPVTLSCSQTLNHNVMYWYQQKSSQAPKLLFHYYDKDFNNEADTPDNFQSRRPNTSFCFLDIRSPGLGDTAMYLCATTQREDNEQFFGPGTRLTVL.

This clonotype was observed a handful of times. The CDR3 spells CASSYSTGSSYNEQFF. CDR3 DNA sequence: TGTGCCAGCAGTTACTCGACAGGGTCGTCCTACAATGAGCAGTTCTTC. This chain links TRBV6-5 with TRBJ2-1; 7 bases match TRBD1. The CDR3 contains 16 residues. V lost 0 bases and J lost 1; bases outside the gene matches: 3. Per the germline V gene, CDR1 is MNHEY and CDR2 is SVGAGI.

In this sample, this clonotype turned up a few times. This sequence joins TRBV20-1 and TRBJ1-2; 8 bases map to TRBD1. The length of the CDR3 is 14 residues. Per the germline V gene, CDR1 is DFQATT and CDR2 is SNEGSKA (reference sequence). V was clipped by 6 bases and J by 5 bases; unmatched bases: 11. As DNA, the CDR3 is TGCAGTGCCGTGGGGACAGGCTCGGATTATGGCTACACCTTC. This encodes CSAVGTGSDYGYTF.

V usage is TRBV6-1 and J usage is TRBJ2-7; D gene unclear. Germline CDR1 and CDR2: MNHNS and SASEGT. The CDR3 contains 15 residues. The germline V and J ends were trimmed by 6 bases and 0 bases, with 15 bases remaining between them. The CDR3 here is CASSETVRASYEQYF. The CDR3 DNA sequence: TGTGCCAGCAGCGAAACAGTTCGGGCCTCCTACGAGCAGTACTTC.

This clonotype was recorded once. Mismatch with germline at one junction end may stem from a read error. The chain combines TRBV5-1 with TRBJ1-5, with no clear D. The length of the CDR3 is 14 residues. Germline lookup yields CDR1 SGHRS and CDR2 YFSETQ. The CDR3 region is CANSLAGWDQPQHF. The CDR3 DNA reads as TGCGCCAACAGCTTGGCTGGGTGGGATCAGCCCCAGCATTTT.

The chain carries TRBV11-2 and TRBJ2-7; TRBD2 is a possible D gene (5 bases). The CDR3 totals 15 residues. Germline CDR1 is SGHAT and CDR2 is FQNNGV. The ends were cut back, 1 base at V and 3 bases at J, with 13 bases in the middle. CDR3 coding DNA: TGTGCCAGCAGCTTAGTTTATGGGGAGATCTACGAGCAGTACTTC. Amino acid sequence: CASSLVYGEIYEQYF. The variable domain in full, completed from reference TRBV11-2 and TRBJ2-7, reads EAGVAQSPRYKIIEKRQSVAFWCNPISGHATLYWYQQILGQGPKLLIQFQNNGVVDDSQLPKDRFSAERLKGVDSTLKIQPAKLEDSAVYLCASSLVYGEIYEQYFGPGTRLTVT.

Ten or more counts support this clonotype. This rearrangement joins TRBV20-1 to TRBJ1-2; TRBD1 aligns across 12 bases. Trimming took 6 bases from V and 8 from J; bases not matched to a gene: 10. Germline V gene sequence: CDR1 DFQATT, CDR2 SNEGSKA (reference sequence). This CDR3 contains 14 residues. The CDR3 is CSAEGQGASLGYTF. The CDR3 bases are TGCAGTGCCGAGGGACAGGGGGCGAGTTTGGGCTACACCTTC.